These 19 T cell receptor beta chains were sequenced from one sample in a study of CD8+ T cells in alopecia areata. Sequencing templates came from extracted RNA that was reverse transcribed into cDNA. The table came from immunoSEQ multiplex PCR; TCRdb's copy has only in-frame clones and leaves some out. The sample includes approximately 57,000 clones, over 95% seen only once; the top ten take around 24%. Specimen: CD8+ T cells sorted from blood, collected at week 0. Receptors were obtained from a human donor with alopecia areata.

J is TRBJ2-7 and V is TRBV30; 8 bases match TRBD1. The trim removed 2 bases at V and 7 bases at J, leaving 13 bases unmatched. The CDR3 consists of 15 residues. CDR1 and CDR2 (germline): GTSNPN, SVGIG (reference sequence). DNA for the CDR3: TGTGCCTGGAGTTTCCTGGGACAGGACCTCGGAGAGCAGTACTTC. Translated, it gives CAWSFLGQDLGEQYF.

The chain recombines TRBV29-1 with TRBJ2-1; TRBD2 aligns across 12 bases. V was pared by 6 bases and J by 4 bases, with 16 bases of the junction left unmatched. The CDR3 is 18 amino acids. The germline V gene encodes CDR1 SQVTM and CDR2 ANQGSEA. The CDR3 protein is CSVVGVYAGTSGYNEQFF. CDR3 nucleotides: TGCAGCGTCGTTGGGGTCTACGCCGGGACTAGCGGGTACAATGAGCAGTTCTTC.

Only one count was recorded for this clone. V is TRBV5-4 and J is TRBJ1-5; maybe TRBD1 (5 bases). Trimming removed 4 bases from V and 4 bases from J, with 12 bases in between. The CDR3 sequence is 14 residues long. Germline V gene data show CDR1 as SGHNT and CDR2 as YYREEE (reference sequence). CDR3 nucleotides: TGTGCCAGCAGCCCCGGGACTGGGAATCAGCCCCAGCATTTT. It translates to CASSPGTGNQPQHF. Full variable domain (rest looked up from reference TRBV5-4 and TRBJ1-5): ETGVTQSPTHLIKTRGQQVTLRCSSQSGHNTVSWYQQALGQGPQFIFQYYREEENGRGNFPPRFSGLQFPNYSSELNVNALELDDSALYLCASSPGTGNQPQHFGDGTRLSIL.

In the case of this clone: At the DNA level, this CDR3 is encoded by other sequences in the same sample as well. This rearrangement joins TRBV5-6 to TRBJ1-1, with D perhaps TRBD1 (5 bases). V was pared by 4 bases and J by 6 bases, with 7 bases between. The germline V gene encodes CDR1 SGHDT and CDR2 YYEEEE. The CDR3 consists of 11 residues. The CDR3: CASSLGAEAFF. The CDR3 nucleotides read TGTGCCAGCAGCCTGGGGGCTGAAGCTTTCTTT.

V and J are TRBV4-1 and TRBJ2-5, with 8 bases identical to TRBD1. The length of the CDR3 is 15 residues. V lost 3 bases and J lost 4; bases outside the gene matches: 7. CDR1 is MGHRA, CDR2 YSYEKL, per germline. For the CDR3, the DNA is TGCGCCAGCAGCCAGAAACAGGGGGGTGGAGAGACCCAGTACTTC. It is translated as CASSQKQGGGETQYF.

The chain uses TRBV6-5 and TRBJ1-2; D uncertain. This CDR3 is built from 14 residues. Trimming removed 6 bases from V and 6 bases from J, with 17 bases in between. Germline loops: CDR1 MNHEY, CDR2 SVGAGI. The CDR3 DNA follows: TGTGCCAGCAGCCTCAACCCACTAGCGGATGGCTACACCTTC. This sequence encodes CASSLNPLADGYTF.

The chain recombines TRBV6-1 with TRBJ2-7; 9 bases line up with TRBD2. Germline lookup yields CDR1 MNHNS and CDR2 SASEGT. V lost 6 bases, J lost 3 bases, and 6 bases stayed unmatched. There are 14 residues in the CDR3. CDR3 DNA sequence: TGTGCCAGCAGCCCCAAGACTAGCGGCTACGAGCAGTACTTC. Translation: CASSPKTSGYEQYF.

This chain links TRBV29-1 with TRBJ2-5; D could derive from TRBD1 or TRBD2 (5 bases each). The CDR3 is 13 residues long. V was clipped by 0 bases and J by 6 bases, with 11 bases between them. In germline, CDR1 is SQVTM, CDR2 ANQGSEA. The chain's CDR3 is CSVEDGGVKTQYF. CDR3 coding DNA: TGCAGCGTTGAAGATGGGGGAGTAAAGACCCAGTACTTC.

The chain is built from TRBV6-1 and TRBJ2-1; unclear D gene. Germline CDR1 reads MNHNS; CDR2 reads SASEGT. V lost 6 bases and J lost 6, with 15 bases in between. This CDR3 is 14 amino acids long. Written as DNA, the CDR3 is TGTGCCAGCAGGGGTGGTCCGTTCACCAATGAGCAGTTCTTC. It is translated as CASRGGPFTNEQFF.

The V and J genes are TRBV5-1 and TRBJ1-2; a possible D gene is TRBD1 (6 bases). CDR1 and CDR2 from the germline V gene are SGHRS and YFSETQ. The length of the CDR3 is 14 residues. Trimming removed 4 bases from V and 0 bases from J, with 10 bases in between. The CDR3 bases are TGCGCCAGCAGCCCGACAGGCTCTAACTATGGCTACACCTTC. Protein: CASSPTGSNYGYTF. The full variable domain, completed using reference TRBV5-1 and TRBJ1-2, is KAGVTQTPRYLIKTRGQQVTLSCSPISGHRSVSWYQQTPGQGLQFLFEYFSETQRNKGNFPGRFSGRQFSNSRSEMNVSTLELGDSALYLCASSPTGSNYGYTFGSGTRLTVV.

The V gene is TRBV7-9, the J gene TRBJ2-5, with 8 bases that match TRBD2. The CDR3 length is 16 residues. Germline V CDR1 and CDR2: SEHNR, FQNEAQ (reference sequence). Trimming cost V 5 bases and J 2 bases; bases outside gene matches: 10. The CDR3, as DNA: TGTGCCAGCAGCCAAGAGTTAGCGGGGATACAAGAGACCCAGTACTTC. It translates to CASSQELAGIQETQYF. Supplemented by reference TRBV7-9 and TRBJ2-5, the full variable domain reads DTGVSQNPRHKITKRGQNVTFRCDPISEHNRLYWYRQTLGQGPEFLTYFQNEAQLEKSRLLSDRFSAERPKGSFSTLEIQRTEQGDSAMYLCASSQELAGIQETQYFGPGTRLLVL.

V gene TRBV5-6 combines with J gene TRBJ2-7, with TRBD1 as a possible D gene (5 bases). V gave up 3 bases and J gave up 2 bases, with 15 bases separating them. Germline lookup yields CDR1 SGHDT and CDR2 YYEEEE. This CDR3 region has 15 residues. The CDR3 coding sequence is TGTGCCAGCAGCTCACCCTCCGACAGTGCCTACGAGCAGTACTTC. This encodes CASSSPSDSAYEQYF. Looking up the rest from reference TRBV5-6 and TRBJ2-7 gives the full variable domain: DAGVTQSPTHLIKTRGQQVTLRCSPKSGHDTVSWYQQALGQGPQFIFQYYEEEERQRGNFPDRFSGHQFPNYSSELNVNALLLGDSALYLCASSSPSDSAYEQYFGPGTRLTVT.

In its sample, this clone was seen a few times. The rearrangement links TRBV27 to TRBJ1-6; 8 bases match TRBD1. The germline CDR1 and CDR2 sequences are MNHEY and SMNVEV (reference sequence). The CDR3 contains 15 residues. The trim removed 8 bases at V and 10 bases at J, leaving 13 bases unmatched. CDR3 in amino acids: CASARTGTGGSPLHF. In DNA, the CDR3 is TGTGCCAGCGCACGAACCGGGACAGGTGGATCACCCCTCCACTTT.

Within the sample, this clone is medium-sized (0.01 to 0.1%). This chain connects TRBV30 to TRBJ2-5; D remains unclear. Between the trimmed V and J ends, which lost 5 bases and 2 bases, there was a span of 9 bases. CDR3 size: 12 residues. The germline CDR1 and CDR2 sequences are GTSNPN and SVGIG (reference sequence). The CDR3 DNA reads TGTGCCTGGGCCTGGGGTCAAGAGACCCAGTACTTC. Translated: CAWAWGQETQYF.

This chain joins TRBV7-9 and TRBJ2-6; D is ambiguous. The CDR3 covers 16 residues. Germline assignment: CDR1 SEHNR and CDR2 FQNEAQ (reference sequence). Trimming stripped 3 bases from V and 4 bases from J, with 13 bases between. CDR3 region: CASSFRVVSGANVLTF. In nucleotides, the CDR3 is TGTGCCAGCAGCTTTCGGGTTGTATCCGGGGCCAACGTCCTGACTTTC.

The genes are TRBV29-1 and TRBJ2-1; D unresolved. Trimming took off 0 bases at V and 7 bases at J, with 10 bases between the two ends. This CDR3 has 13 amino acids. Germline loops: CDR1 SQVTM, CDR2 ANQGSEA. The CDR3: CSVEDDAGNEQFF. The DNA of the CDR3 is TGCAGCGTTGAAGATGATGCTGGGAATGAGCAGTTCTTC.

The chain has TRBV6-1 and TRBJ1-1; D gene ambiguous. The CDR3 has 13 amino acids. Trimming took 5 bases from V and 1 from J, leaving 8 bases between them. Germline V lookup: CDR1 MNHNS, CDR2 SASEGT. This chain's CDR3 is CASSWQENTEAFF. The CDR3 bases are TGTGCCAGCAGTTGGCAGGAGAACACTGAAGCTTTCTTT.

The table lists this clone with a count of one. The chain carries TRBV7-6 and TRBJ2-7; TRBD1 aligns across 9 bases. Germline values: CDR1 SGHVS, CDR2 FNYEAQ. V was pared by 0 bases and J by 2 bases, with 2 bases of the junction left unmatched. The CDR3 is 15 residues long. The CDR3 loop reads CASSLAGQGAYEQYF. The DNA of the CDR3 is TGTGCCAGCAGCTTAGCGGGACAGGGTGCCTACGAGCAGTACTTC.

The V call is TRBV25-1, the J call TRBJ2-5, with no clear D. The CDR3 has 17 amino acids. Germline V lookup: CDR1 MGHDK, CDR2 SYGVNS. The germline V and J ends were trimmed by 2 bases and 4 bases, with 20 bases remaining between them. The CDR3 DNA follows: TGTGCCAGCAGTGAAGGTTGGGCAGTCGGACGAAGAGAGACCCAGTACTTC. It specifies CASSEGWAVGRRETQYF.